This T cell receptor beta chain was observed in a study of T-cell memory formation after mild COVID-19. The study's findings and limits: Contracting clones, day 15 to 85, had balanced CD4/CD8, and later expanders favored CD4+. Some SARS-CoV-2-responding clones were already detected in memory before infection.

This clonotype has a count of ten or more. The antigen remains undetermined. A single record per CDR3 protein comes from TCRdb applying MiXCR to the 5' RACE reads. The data hold around 27,000 distinct CDR3 sequences, with around 6.8% observed a single time. With 6 bases clipped from V and 0 bases from J, the junction kept 2 bases outside the gene matches. Germline values: CDR1 LNHDA, CDR2 SQIVND (reference sequence). The CDR3 covers 14 residues. The sample taken for sequencing was PBMCs or a T cell subset sorted from them (not recorded which). The chain links TRBV19 to TRBJ2-3, with 8 bases aligning to TRBD2. The sequence was collected from an adult woman who had mild COVID-19 (a few samples of this study predate the infection). Cell type and time point are not known. CDR3 nucleotide sequence: TGTGCCAGTAGGCGGGAGGCTAGCACAGATACGCAGTATTTT. It specifies CASRREASTDTQYF.